This TCR beta chain was sequenced in a study of beta chain features in type 1 diabetes. The investigators reverse transcribed all of the isolated RNA, so they sequenced expressed TCRB transcripts. Here immunoSEQ multiplex PCR was the method, and the copy in TCRdb shows in-frame clones only, minus some. This sample has over 350,000 clones, with over 12% found just once. This CDR3 has 16 residues. V lost 1 base and J 6 bases, leaving 15 bases between the germline ends. Germline CDR1 reads MGHRA; CDR2 reads YSYEKL. The sequence came from a woman under 30 in good health. The chain uses TRBV4-1 and TRBJ2-2; the D is unclear. The source material was naive CD4+ T cells from blood. For the CDR3, the DNA is TGCGCCAGCAGCCAAGCTCTAGTGGTTATAGCCGGGGAGCTGTTTTTT. Translated, it gives CASSQALVVIAGELFF.